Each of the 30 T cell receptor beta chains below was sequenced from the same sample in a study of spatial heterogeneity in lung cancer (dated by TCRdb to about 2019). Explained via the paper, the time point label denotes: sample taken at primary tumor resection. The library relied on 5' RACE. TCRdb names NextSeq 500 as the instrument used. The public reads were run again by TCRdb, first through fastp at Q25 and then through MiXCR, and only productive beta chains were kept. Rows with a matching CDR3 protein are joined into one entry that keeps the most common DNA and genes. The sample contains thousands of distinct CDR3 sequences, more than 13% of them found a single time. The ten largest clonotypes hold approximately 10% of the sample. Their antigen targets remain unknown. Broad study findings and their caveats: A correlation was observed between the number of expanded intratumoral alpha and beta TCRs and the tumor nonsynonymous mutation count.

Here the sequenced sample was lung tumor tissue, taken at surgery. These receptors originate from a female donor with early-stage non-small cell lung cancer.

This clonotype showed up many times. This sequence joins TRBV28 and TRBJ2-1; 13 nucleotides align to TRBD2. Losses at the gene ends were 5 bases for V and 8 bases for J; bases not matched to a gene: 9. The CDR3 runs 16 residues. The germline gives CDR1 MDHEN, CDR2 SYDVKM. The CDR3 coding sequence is TGTGCCAGCAGTCTACCGGGGACTAGCGGGGCCTATGAGCAGTTCTTC. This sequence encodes CASSLPGTSGAYEQFF.

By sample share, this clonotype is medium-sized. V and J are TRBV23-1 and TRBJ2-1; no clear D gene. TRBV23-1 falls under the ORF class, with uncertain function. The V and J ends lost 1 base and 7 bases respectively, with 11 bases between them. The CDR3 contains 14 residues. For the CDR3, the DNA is TGCGCCAGCAGTCAATGGTCAAGGAAAAATGAGCAGTTCTTC. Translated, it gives CASSQWSRKNEQFF.

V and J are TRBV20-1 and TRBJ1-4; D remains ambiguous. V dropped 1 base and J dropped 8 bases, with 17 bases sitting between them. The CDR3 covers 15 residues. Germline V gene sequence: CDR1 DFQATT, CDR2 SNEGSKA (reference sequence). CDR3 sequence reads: CSARALGTDQEKLFF. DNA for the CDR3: TGCAGTGCTAGAGCCCTCGGAACAGATCAAGAAAAACTGTTTTTT.

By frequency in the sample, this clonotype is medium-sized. The CDR3 here is CASSLDRRGKYF. DNA of the CDR3: TGTGCCAGCAGTCTGGACAGAAGGGGGAAGTACTTC. The V gene is TRBV28, the J gene TRBJ2-4; D is possibly TRBD1 (6 bases). This CDR3 has 12 amino acids. Germline V gene lookup returns CDR1 MDHEN and CDR2 SYDVKM. Trimming removed 5 bases from V and 14 bases from J, with 16 bases in between.

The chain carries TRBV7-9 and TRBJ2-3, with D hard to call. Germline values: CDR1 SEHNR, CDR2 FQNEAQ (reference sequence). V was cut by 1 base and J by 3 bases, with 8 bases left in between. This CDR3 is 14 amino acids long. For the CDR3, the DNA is TGTGCCAGCAGCTTAGGAGCCGAGACAGATACGCAGTATTTT. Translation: CASSLGAETDTQYF. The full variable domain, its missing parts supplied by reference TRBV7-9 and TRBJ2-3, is DTGVSQNPRHKITKRGQNVTFRCDPISEHNRLYWYRQTLGQGPEFLTYFQNEAQLEKSRLLSDRFSAERPKGSFSTLEIQRTEQGDSAMYLCASSLGAETDTQYFGPGTRLTVL.

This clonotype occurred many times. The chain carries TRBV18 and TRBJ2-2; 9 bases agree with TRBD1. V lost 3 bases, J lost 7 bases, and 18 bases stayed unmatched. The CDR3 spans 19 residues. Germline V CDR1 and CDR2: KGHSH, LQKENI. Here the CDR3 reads CASSPFLQGATPFLGELFF. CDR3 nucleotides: TGTGCCAGCTCACCTTTTCTACAGGGGGCAACACCGTTCCTCGGGGAGCTGTTTTTT. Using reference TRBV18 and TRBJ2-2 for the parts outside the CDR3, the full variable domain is NAGVMQNPRHLVRRRGQEARLRCSPMKGHSHVYWYRQLPEEGLKFMVYLQKENIIDESGMPKERFSAEFPKEGPSILRIQQVVRGDSAAYFCASSPFLQGATPFLGELFFGEGSRLTVL.

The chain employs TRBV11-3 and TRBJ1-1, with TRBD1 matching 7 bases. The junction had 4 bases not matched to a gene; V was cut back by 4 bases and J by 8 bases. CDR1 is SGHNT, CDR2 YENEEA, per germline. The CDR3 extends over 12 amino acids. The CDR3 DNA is TGTGCCAGCAGCTCGAGGGACAGCGAAGCTTTCTTT. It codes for CASSSRDSEAFF. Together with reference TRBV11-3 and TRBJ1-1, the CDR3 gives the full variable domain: EAGVVQSPRYKIIEKKQPVAFWCNPISGHNTLYWYLQNLGQGPELLIRYENEEAVDDSQLPKDRFSAERLKGVDSTLKIQPAELGDSAVYLCASSSRDSEAFFGQGTRLTVV.

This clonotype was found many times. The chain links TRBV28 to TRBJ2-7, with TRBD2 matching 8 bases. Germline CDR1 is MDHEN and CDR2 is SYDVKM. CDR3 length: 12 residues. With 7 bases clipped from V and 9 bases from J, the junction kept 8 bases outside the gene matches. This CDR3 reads CASKKRGLAQYF. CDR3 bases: TGTGCCAGCAAAAAACGCGGACTAGCGCAGTACTTC.

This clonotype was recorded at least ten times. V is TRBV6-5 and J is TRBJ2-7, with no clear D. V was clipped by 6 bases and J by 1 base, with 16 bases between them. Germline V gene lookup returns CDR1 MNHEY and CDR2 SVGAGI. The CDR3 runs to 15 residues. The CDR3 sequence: CASRQLQARSYEQYF. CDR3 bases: TGTGCCAGCAGGCAACTGCAGGCAAGGTCCTACGAGCAGTACTTC.

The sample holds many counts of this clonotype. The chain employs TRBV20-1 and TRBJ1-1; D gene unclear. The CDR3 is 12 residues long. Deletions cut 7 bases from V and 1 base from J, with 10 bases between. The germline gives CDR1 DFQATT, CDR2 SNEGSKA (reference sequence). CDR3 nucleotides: TGCAGTGTGCCCCGAAGGAACACTGAAGCTTTCTTT. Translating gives CSVPRRNTEAFF.

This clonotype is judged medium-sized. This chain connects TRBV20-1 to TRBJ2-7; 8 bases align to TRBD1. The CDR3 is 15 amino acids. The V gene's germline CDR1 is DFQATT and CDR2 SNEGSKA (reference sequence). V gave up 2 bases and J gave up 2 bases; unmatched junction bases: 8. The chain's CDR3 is CSARSRDRPPYEQYF. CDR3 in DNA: TGCAGTGCTAGATCACGGGACAGGCCTCCCTACGAGCAGTACTTC.

In nucleotides, the CDR3 is TGTGCCTGGAGTGTAGCACCTGAAGCTTTCTTT. Translation gives CAWSVAPEAFF. The chain has TRBV30 and TRBJ1-1; D remains ambiguous. This CDR3 has 11 residues. The germline CDR1 and CDR2 sequences are GTSNPN and SVGIG (reference sequence). V lost 0 bases to trimming and J lost 6 bases, with 5 bases between them.

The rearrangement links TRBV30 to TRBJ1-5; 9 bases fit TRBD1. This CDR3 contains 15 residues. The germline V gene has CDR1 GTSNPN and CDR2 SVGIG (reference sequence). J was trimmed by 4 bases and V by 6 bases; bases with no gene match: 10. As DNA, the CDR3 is TGTGCCTGTACCTCCCATGGGACAGGGAATCAGCCCCAGCATTTT. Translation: CACTSHGTGNQPQHF.

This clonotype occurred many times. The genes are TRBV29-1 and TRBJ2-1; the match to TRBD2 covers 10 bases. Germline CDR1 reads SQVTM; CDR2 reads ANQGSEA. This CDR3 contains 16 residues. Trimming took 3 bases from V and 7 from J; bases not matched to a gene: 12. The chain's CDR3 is CSVDGGSGGATNEQFF. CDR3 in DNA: TGCAGCGTTGATGGTGGAAGCGGGGGGGCAACTAATGAGCAGTTCTTC.

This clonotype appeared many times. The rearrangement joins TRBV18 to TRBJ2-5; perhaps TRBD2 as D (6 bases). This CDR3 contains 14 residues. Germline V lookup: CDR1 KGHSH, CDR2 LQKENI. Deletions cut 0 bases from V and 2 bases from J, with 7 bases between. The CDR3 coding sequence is TGTGCCAGCTCACCACCGACTAGGCAAGAGACCCAGTACTTC. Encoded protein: CASSPPTRQETQYF.

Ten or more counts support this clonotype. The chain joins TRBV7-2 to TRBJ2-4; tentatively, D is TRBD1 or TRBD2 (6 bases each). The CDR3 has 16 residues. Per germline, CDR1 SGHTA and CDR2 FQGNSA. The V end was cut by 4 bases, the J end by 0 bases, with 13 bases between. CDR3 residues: CASSSEGGLAKNIQYF. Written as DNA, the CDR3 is TGTGCCAGCAGCTCCGAGGGGGGTTTAGCCAAAAACATTCAGTACTTC.

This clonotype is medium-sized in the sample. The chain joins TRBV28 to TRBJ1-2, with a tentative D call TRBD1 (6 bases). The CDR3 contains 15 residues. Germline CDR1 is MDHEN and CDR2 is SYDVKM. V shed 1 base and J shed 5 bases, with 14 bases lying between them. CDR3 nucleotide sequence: TGTGCCAGCAGTTTATTCGGTGGGGGCGGTTATGGCTACACCTTC. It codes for CASSLFGGGGYGYTF.

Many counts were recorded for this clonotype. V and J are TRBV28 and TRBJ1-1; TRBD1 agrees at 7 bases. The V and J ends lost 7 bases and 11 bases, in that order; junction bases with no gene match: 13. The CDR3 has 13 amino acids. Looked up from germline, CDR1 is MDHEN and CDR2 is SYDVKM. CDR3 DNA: TGTGCCAGCACCAAAACAGGGGTCGGTGGGGCTTTCTTT. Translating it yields CASTKTGVGGAFF.

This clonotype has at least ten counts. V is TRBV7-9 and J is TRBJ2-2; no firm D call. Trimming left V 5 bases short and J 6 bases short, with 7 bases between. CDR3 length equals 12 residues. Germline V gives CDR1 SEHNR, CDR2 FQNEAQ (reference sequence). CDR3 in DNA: TGTGCCAGCAGCGTATGGGCCGGGGAGCTGTTTTTT. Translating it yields CASSVWAGELFF.

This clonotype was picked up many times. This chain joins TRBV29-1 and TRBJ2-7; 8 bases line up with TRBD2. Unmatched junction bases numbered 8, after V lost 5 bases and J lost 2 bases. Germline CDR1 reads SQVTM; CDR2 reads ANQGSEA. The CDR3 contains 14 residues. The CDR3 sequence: CSVTAGGRTYEQYF. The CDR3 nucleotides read TGCAGCGTTACTGCGGGGGGTAGGACCTACGAGCAGTACTTC.

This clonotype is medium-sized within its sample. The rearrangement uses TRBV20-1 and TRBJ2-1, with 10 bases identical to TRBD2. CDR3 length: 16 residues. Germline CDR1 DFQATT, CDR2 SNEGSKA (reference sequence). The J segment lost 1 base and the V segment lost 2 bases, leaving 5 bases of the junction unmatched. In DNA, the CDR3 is TGCAGTGCTAGAAATGGACTAGCGGAATCCTACAATGAGCAGTTCTTC. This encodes CSARNGLAESYNEQFF.

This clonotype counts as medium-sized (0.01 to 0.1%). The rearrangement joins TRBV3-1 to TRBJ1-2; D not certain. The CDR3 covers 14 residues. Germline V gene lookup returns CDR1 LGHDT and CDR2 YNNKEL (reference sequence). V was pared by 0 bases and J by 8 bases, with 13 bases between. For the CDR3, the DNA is TGTGCCAGCAGCCAAGAGGGCAGGAGGAGGGGCTACACCTTC. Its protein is CASSQEGRRRGYTF.

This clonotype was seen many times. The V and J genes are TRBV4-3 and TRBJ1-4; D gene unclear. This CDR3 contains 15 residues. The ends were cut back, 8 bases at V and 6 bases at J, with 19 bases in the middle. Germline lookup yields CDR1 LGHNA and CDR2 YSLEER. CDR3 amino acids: CASRVNLVQDEKLFF. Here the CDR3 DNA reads TGCGCCAGCCGGGTTAATTTGGTTCAGGATGAAAAACTGTTTTTT.

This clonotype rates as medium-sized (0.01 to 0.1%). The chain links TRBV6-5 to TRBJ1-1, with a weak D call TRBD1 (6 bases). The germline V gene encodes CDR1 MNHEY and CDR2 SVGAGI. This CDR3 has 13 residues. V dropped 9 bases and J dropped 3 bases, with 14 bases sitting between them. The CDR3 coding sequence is TGTGCCAGTTACAGGGCGTGGGACACTGAAGCTTTCTTT. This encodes CASYRAWDTEAFF.

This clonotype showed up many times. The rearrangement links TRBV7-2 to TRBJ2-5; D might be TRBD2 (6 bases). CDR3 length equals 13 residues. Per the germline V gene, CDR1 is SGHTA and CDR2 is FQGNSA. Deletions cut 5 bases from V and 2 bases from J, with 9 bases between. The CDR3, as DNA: TGTGCCAGCAGCCGACTAGGGCAAGAGACCCAGTACTTC. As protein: CASSRLGQETQYF.

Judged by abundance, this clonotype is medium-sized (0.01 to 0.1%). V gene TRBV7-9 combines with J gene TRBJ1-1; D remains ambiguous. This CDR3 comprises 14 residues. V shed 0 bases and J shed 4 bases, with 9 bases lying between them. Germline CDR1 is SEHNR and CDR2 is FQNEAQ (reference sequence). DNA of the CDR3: TGTGCCAGCAGCTTAGCCCCGCGGGGCACTGAAGCTTTCTTT. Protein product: CASSLAPRGTEAFF.

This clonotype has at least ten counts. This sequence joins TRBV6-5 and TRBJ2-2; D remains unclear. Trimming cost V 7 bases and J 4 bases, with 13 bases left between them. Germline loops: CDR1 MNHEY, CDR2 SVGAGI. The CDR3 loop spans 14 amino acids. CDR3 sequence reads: CASTPTTITGELFF. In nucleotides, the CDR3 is TGTGCCAGCACTCCTACCACGATCACCGGGGAGCTGTTTTTT.

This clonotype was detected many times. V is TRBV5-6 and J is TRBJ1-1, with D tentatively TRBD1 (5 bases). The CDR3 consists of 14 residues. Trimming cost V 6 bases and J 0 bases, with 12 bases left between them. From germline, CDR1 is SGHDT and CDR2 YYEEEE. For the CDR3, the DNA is TGTGCCAGCACCCCCGGGACGTTGAACACTGAAGCTTTCTTT. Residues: CASTPGTLNTEAFF.

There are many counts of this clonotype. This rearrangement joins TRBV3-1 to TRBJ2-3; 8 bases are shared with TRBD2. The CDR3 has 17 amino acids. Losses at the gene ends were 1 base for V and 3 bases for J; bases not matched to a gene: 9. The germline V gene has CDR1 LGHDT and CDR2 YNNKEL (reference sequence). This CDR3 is CASSQVSGGRGTDTQYF. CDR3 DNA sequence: TGTGCCAGCAGCCAAGTGAGCGGGGGCCGAGGGACAGATACGCAGTATTTT.

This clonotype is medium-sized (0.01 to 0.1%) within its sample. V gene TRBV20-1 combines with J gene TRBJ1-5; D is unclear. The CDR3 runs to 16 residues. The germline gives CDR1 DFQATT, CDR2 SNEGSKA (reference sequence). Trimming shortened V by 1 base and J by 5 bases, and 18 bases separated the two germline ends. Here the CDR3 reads CSARAPKGGRDQPQHF. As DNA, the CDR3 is TGCAGTGCTAGAGCCCCAAAGGGCGGTAGAGATCAGCCCCAGCATTTT.